This record concerns one T cell receptor (beta chain) sequence. Trimming left V 5 bases short and J 10 bases short, with 13 bases between. CDR1 is SGHVS and CDR2 is FQNEAQ in the germline V gene. The CDR3 runs to 12 residues. These data come from a study of blood T cell repertoires in COVID-19. Across the study: PBMCs, B-cell-depleted T cells, or T cells were the source of the cDNA or gDNA that made up the material.

Profiling relied on immunoSEQ multiplex PCR, and the TCRdb table lists in-frame clones only, not all of them. Altogether approximately 440,000 clones are present, 75% to 90% being singletons, with the ten largest covering under 0.75%. The origin of this receptor is a woman aged 18 to 35 who had recovered from COVID-19. The rearrangement uses TRBV7-8 and TRBJ2-3, with a weak D call TRBD2 (6 bases). Sequenced: PBMCs or T cells enriched from blood (not recorded which). The CDR3 spells CASSQDYHPQYF. CDR3 sequence (DNA): TGTGCCAGCAGCCAGGACTACCATCCGCAGTATTTT.